The subject of this entry is one T cell receptor (beta chain). Antigen specificity is unknown. This record belongs to a study of cytomegalovirus exposure and HLA in healthy donors. Study results and caveats: Among TCR beta chains, those listed as cytomegalovirus-associated numbered some 160. Common viral pathogens (according to a later analysis) appeared linked to several of the most significant clusters.

Germline CDR1 and CDR2: LNHDA and SQIVND (reference sequence). V gave up 3 bases and J gave up 3 bases; unmatched junction bases: 7. The CDR3 covers 15 residues. The PCR used 60 Vbeta and 13 Jbeta primers. This table comes from immunoSEQ multiplex PCR, and its TCRdb copy is limited to in-frame clones, with some not included. Among roughly 150,000 clones listed, around 84% were seen once. Material for sequencing was PBMCs. The TCR sequence derives from a boy aged 2 to 10 in good health and CMV-seronegative. The chain uses TRBV19 and TRBJ1-2; 7 bases align to TRBD1. CDR3 in DNA: TGTGCCAGTAGTATCGGGGACAGAGGGCACTATGGCTACACCTTC. It specifies CASSIGDRGHYGYTF.